Listed below are T cell receptor beta chains from one sample, sequenced in a study of Graves' ophthalmopathy and Graves' hyperthyroidism. TCRdb independently ran MiXCR on the multiplex PCR reads; one entry per CDR3 protein. The sample consists of fewer than 650,000 distinct CDR3 sequences, 22% of them appearing once. The sequencing input was peripheral blood. The receptor set was obtained from a woman between 18 and 29 years old with stable Graves' hyperthyroidism. Some clones in this sample may be carry-over from other donors' samples. The CDR3 runs from the conserved cysteine through the conserved F or W. Each record gives: D gene, V gene, clone size, J gene, CDR3 DNA, CDR3 protein. The D gene is left open where the match is weak. Expanded clones are given a class, and other clones once, few, many or no size at all.

d_gene: .; v_gene: TRBV12-3/TRBV12-4; abundance: .; j_gene: TRBJ1-1; CDR3nt: TGTGCCAGCAGTCCTAACAGGGCGAACACTGAAGCTTTCTTT; CDR3aa: CASSPNRANTEAFF
d_gene: .; v_gene: TRBV5-1; abundance: .; j_gene: TRBJ1-2; CDR3nt: TGCGCCAGCAGCCTAGAAACAGGGACTGATGGCTACACCTTC; CDR3aa: CASSLETGTDGYTF
d_gene: .; v_gene: TRBV5-5; abundance: many; j_gene: TRBJ1-6; CDR3nt: TGTGCCAGCAGCCCGCGTCCTGTGGCCTATAATTCACCCCTCCACTTT; CDR3aa: CASSPRPVAYNSPLHF
d_gene: TRBD2; v_gene: TRBV20-1; abundance: .; j_gene: TRBJ2-5; CDR3nt: TGCAGTGCTAGAGGAGAGGGAGCGGGAGCCCCACAAGAGACCCAGTACTTC; CDR3aa: CSARGEGAGAPQETQYF
d_gene: TRBD2; v_gene: TRBV12-5; abundance: many; j_gene: TRBJ2-5; CDR3nt: TGTGCTAGTGGTTTGGTACCGGGGGGACCCCAAGAGACCCAGTACTTC; CDR3aa: CASGLVPGGPQETQYF
d_gene: .; v_gene: TRBV6-1; abundance: .; j_gene: TRBJ1-6; CDR3nt: TGTGCCAGCAGTGACAGACTTAATTCACCCCTCCACTTT; CDR3aa: CASSDRLNSPLHF
d_gene: .; v_gene: TRBV6-1; abundance: many; j_gene: TRBJ2-3; CDR3nt: TGTGCCAGCAGTGAATCTAGGGGACGCACAGATACGCAGTATTTT; CDR3aa: CASSESRGRTDTQYF
d_gene: TRBD1; v_gene: TRBV6-8; abundance: many; j_gene: TRBJ1-5; CDR3nt: TGTGCCGGGTACGGGACAGGGGGCGATCACAATAATCAGCCCCAGCATTTT; CDR3aa: CAGYGTGGDHNNQPQHF
d_gene: TRBD1; v_gene: TRBV20-1; abundance: many; j_gene: TRBJ1-5; CDR3nt: TGCAGTGCTAACGGACAGGGGACTCCCTCGCGGCAGCCCCAGCATTTT; CDR3aa: CSANGQGTPSRQPQHF
d_gene: .; v_gene: TRBV6-1; abundance: .; j_gene: TRBJ1-1; CDR3nt: TGTGCCAGCAGTGATGTGCGGCCTCTCACTGAAGCTTTCTTT; CDR3aa: CASSDVRPLTEAFF
d_gene: .; v_gene: TRBV7-8; abundance: .; j_gene: TRBJ1-1; CDR3nt: TGTGCCAGCAGGGTGCAGGGAACTATGAACACTGAAGCTTTCTTT; CDR3aa: CASRVQGTMNTEAFF
d_gene: .; v_gene: TRBV27; abundance: .; j_gene: TRBJ2-7; CDR3nt: TGTGCCAGCAGTTTAGGGGCAGGGAAAACCTACGAGCAGTACTTC; CDR3aa: CASSLGAGKTYEQYF
d_gene: .; v_gene: TRBV19; abundance: .; j_gene: TRBJ1-1; CDR3nt: TGTGCCAGTAGTAACTTCGGGTTTACTGAAGCTTTCTTT; CDR3aa: CASSNFGFTEAFF
d_gene: .; v_gene: TRBV7-2; abundance: many; j_gene: TRBJ1-3; CDR3nt: TGTGCCACCTCGGCGTGGGGAAACACCATATATTTT; CDR3aa: CATSAWGNTIYF
d_gene: .; v_gene: TRBV7-3; abundance: .; j_gene: TRBJ2-2; CDR3nt: TGTGCCAGCAGCTTAACCCAGACCGGGGAGCTGTTTTTT; CDR3aa: CASSLTQTGELFF
d_gene: TRBD1; v_gene: TRBV28; abundance: .; j_gene: TRBJ2-2; CDR3nt: TGTGCCAGCAGTCGGGACAGGGCGGTCGGGGAGCTGTTTTTT; CDR3aa: CASSRDRAVGELFF
d_gene: .; v_gene: TRBV20-1; abundance: many; j_gene: TRBJ1-5; CDR3nt: TGCAGTGCTAGTGGAACTTTCATCAATCAGCCCCAGCATTTT; CDR3aa: CSASGTFINQPQHF
d_gene: TRBD2; v_gene: TRBV12-3/TRBV12-4; abundance: few; j_gene: TRBJ2-5; CDR3nt: TGTGCCAGCAGTTTAGGAGGAGGTGCTAGCGGGGGGGCTGAGACCCAGTACTTC; CDR3aa: CASSLGGGASGGAETQYF
d_gene: .; v_gene: TRBV27; abundance: many; j_gene: TRBJ1-2; CDR3nt: TGTGCCAGCAGTTCCACGGACAGTCCTAACTATGGCTACACCTTC; CDR3aa: CASSSTDSPNYGYTF
d_gene: .; v_gene: TRBV13; abundance: many; j_gene: TRBJ1-6; CDR3nt: TGTGCCAGCAGCTTACAGGGTAGGAAGTCACCCCTCCACTTT; CDR3aa: CASSLQGRKSPLHF
d_gene: TRBD1; v_gene: TRBV6-5; abundance: .; j_gene: TRBJ1-1; CDR3nt: TGTGCCAGCAGTTCATGGACAGGGTACACTGAAGCTTTCTTT; CDR3aa: CASSSWTGYTEAFF
d_gene: .; v_gene: TRBV20-1; abundance: .; j_gene: TRBJ2-7; CDR3nt: TGCAGTGCTAAGGGGGTGGGTACCCAGGACGAGCAGTACTTC; CDR3aa: CSAKGVGTQDEQYF
d_gene: TRBD1; v_gene: TRBV6-1; abundance: .; j_gene: TRBJ2-5; CDR3nt: TGTGCCAGCATCCTGGACAGGGGGGGTTTAGAGACCCAGTACTTC; CDR3aa: CASILDRGGLETQYF
d_gene: TRBD1; v_gene: TRBV6-1; abundance: .; j_gene: TRBJ2-2; CDR3nt: TGTGCCAGCAGTGAAGCGGGGTGGACAGGGAACACCGGGGAGCTGTTTTTT; CDR3aa: CASSEAGWTGNTGELFF
d_gene: .; v_gene: TRBV20-1; abundance: many; j_gene: TRBJ1-1; CDR3nt: TGCAGTGCTAGAAGCAGCGGGGGCATGGACACTGAAGCTTTCTTT; CDR3aa: CSARSSGGMDTEAFF
d_gene: .; v_gene: TRBV6-1; abundance: many; j_gene: TRBJ1-1; CDR3nt: TGTGCCAGCAGTGAATTTACTGAAGCTTTCTTT; CDR3aa: CASSEFTEAFF